This TCR beta chain was identified during a study of identical twins. A note on this clonotype: Antigen unknown.

Germline loops: CDR1 SGHDT, CDR2 YYEEEE. This CDR3 has 15 amino acids. V shed 6 bases, J shed 0 bases, and the junction held 6 bases outside the gene matches. Overall study results and limits: Memory repertoires lacked the insertion deficit that abundant cord blood beta clonotypes showed. Excess low generation probability was seen in twin-shared out-of-frame alpha sequences. Conclusions relied on cross-sectional statistical analysis, not following the same donors.

TCRdb processed the 5' RACE reads anew with MiXCR; each CDR3 protein has one entry. Of about 530,000 distinct CDR3 sequences listed, about a fifth are singletons. This sample was shared with a second study, whose subject was yellow fever vaccine responses in identical twins.

The chain couples TRBV5-6 to TRBJ1-1; 9 nucleotides match TRBD1. The TCR sequence derives from a woman under 30 in good health. The sample comprised CD4+ T cells sorted from blood. The CDR3 DNA reads as TGTGCCAGCACCCGTTGGACAGGGGTGAACACTGAAGCTTTCTTT. It encodes CASTRWTGVNTEAFF. The variable domain in full, with the rest retrieved from reference TRBV5-6 and TRBJ1-1, is DAGVTQSPTHLIKTRGQQVTLRCSPKSGHDTVSWYQQALGQGPQFIFQYYEEEERQRGNFPDRFSGHQFPNYSSELNVNALLLGDSALYLCASTRWTGVNTEAFFGQGTRLTVV.